The clone carrying this TCR beta chain has at least ten counts. Sequencing libraries for TCR beta were prepared with iRepertoire HTBI primers and Arm-PCR of CDR3 regions. MiXCR, run by TCRdb on the multiplex PCR reads, gives a single entry per CDR3 protein. The sample carries hundreds of thousands of distinct CDR3 sequences, roughly 15% recorded once. Time point denoted: newly diagnosed GD, antithyroid drugs for less than 3 months. From RNA extracted from PBMCs, the TCR library was made. This entry comes from a study of regulatory T cells in long-lasting Graves disease. Study summary: Prior antithyroid drug treatment in newly diagnosed Graves' patients lasted under 3 months.

The CDR3 is 17 amino acids. From germline, CDR1 is SGHTA and CDR2 FQGTGA. Trimming pared 1 base from V and 2 bases from J, leaving 18 bases between. These data were also reused for a study on T cells in Graves' hyperthyroidism and ophthalmopathy.

V is TRBV7-3 and J is TRBJ2-7; D perhaps matches TRBD2 (5 bases). This TCR came from a woman aged 25 to 39 with Graves disease. Source: peripheral blood mononuclear cells (PBMCs), taken at new diagnosis, from a patient treated with antithyroid drugs. The CDR3 DNA reads as TGTGCCAGCAGCTTAAGCGGACTTACGGGTGCCCCCTACGAGCAGTACTTC. As protein: CASSLSGLTGAPYEQYF.